The subject of this entry is one T cell receptor beta chain. Its specificity is not known. These data belong to a study of cytomegalovirus exposure and HLA in healthy donors. General observations from the study: Most TCR beta V segments were productive about 87% or about 30% of the time in an earlier analysis. Presence/absence analyses assumed roughly uniform sequencing depth across donors, which may not hold. Upon later analysis, HLA-associated TCR beta chains proved more clonally expanded than other, equally common chains. Highly shared sequence variants in one cluster were likely a sequencing artifact.

Amplification used 60 Vbeta primers and 13 Jbeta primers. Clones were sequenced by immunoSEQ multiplex PCR, and TCRdb holds only the in-frame ones, with some missing. In the table there are 90,000 to 130,000 clones, approximately 70% of which are singletons. The sequenced material came from PBMCs. The sequence derives from a man under 40 in good health and CMV-seropositive.

The CDR3 protein is CAINGQGYEQYF. The CDR3 DNA is TGTGCCATCAATGGACAGGGATACGAGCAGTACTTC. The gene calls are TRBV10-3 and TRBJ2-7, with 8 bases matching TRBD1. This CDR3 is 12 amino acids long. V was pared by 7 bases and J by 4 bases, with 3 bases of the junction left unmatched. The V gene's germline CDR1 is ENHRY and CDR2 SYGVKD.